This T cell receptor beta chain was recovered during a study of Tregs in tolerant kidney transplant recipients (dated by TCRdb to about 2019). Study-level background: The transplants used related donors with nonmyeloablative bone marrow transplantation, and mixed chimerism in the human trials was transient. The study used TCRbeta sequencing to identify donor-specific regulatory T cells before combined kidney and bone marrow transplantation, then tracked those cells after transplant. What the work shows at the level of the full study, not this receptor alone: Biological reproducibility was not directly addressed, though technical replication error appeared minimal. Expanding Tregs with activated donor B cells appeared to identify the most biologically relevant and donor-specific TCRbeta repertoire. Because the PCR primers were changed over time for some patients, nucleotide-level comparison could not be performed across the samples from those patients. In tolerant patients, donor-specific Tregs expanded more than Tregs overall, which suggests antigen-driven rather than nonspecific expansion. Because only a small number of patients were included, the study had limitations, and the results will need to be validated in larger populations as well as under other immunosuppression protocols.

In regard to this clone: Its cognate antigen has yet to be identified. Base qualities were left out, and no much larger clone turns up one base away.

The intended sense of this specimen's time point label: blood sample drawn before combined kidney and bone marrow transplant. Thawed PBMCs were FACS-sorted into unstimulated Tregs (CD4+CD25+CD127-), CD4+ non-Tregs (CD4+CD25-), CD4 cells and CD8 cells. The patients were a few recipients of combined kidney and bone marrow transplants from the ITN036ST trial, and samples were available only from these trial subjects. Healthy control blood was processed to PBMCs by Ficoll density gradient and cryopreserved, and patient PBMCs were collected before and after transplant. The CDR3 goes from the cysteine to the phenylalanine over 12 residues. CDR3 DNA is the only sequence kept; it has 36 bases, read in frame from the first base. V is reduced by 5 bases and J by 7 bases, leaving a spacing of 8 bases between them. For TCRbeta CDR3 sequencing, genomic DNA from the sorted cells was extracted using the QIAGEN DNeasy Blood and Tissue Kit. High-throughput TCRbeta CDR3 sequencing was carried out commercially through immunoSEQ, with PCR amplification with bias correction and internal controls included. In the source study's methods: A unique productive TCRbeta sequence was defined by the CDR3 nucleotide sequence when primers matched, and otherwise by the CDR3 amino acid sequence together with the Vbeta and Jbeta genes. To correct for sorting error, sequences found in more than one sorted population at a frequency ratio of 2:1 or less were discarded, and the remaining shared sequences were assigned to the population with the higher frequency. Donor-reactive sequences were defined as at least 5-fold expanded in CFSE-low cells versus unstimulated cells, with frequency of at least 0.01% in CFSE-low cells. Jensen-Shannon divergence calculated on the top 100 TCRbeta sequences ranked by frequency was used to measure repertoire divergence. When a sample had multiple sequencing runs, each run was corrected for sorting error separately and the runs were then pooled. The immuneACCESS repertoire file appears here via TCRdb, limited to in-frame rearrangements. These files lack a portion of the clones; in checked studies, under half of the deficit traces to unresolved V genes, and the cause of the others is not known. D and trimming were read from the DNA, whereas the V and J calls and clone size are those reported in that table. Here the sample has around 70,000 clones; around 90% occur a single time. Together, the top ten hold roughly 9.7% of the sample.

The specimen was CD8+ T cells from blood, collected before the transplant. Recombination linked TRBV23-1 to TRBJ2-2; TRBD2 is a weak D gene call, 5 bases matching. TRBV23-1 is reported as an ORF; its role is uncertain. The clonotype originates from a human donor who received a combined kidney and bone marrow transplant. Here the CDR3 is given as CASSEGCGELFF. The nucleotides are TGCGCCAGCAGTGAGGGTTGCGGGGAGCTGTTTTTT.